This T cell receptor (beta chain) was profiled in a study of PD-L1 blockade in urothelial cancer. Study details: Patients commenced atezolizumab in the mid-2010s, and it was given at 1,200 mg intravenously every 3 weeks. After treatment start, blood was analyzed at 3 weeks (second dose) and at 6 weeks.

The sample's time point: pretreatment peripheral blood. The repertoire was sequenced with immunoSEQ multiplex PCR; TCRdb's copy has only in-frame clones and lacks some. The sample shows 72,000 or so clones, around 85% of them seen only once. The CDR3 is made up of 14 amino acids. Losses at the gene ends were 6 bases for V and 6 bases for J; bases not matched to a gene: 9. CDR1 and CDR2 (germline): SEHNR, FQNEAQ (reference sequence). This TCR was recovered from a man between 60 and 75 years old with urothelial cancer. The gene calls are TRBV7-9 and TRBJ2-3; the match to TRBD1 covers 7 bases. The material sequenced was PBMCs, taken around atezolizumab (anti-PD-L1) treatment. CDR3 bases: TGTGCCAGCAGTCAGGCCAGGGGGTTGGATACGCAGTATTTT. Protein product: CASSQARGLDTQYF.